This TCR beta chain stems from a study of T cells after yellow fever vaccination. This clonotype came up many times. TCRdb reprocessed the 5' RACE reads with MiXCR, giving one entry per CDR3 protein. The sample lists 300,000 to 400,000 distinct CDR3 sequences; 6.2% were seen once. The TCR was taken from a man aged 30 to 39 who received the YFV17D yellow fever vaccine. This specimen consisted of PBMCs, obtained 5 days after the yellow fever booster vaccination.

CDR3 DNA sequence: TGTGCCAGCAGTCCAAGGACAGAGAAGGGGACCCAGTACTTC. Amino acid sequence: CASSPRTEKGTQYF. The chain is built from TRBV27 and TRBJ2-5; D perhaps matches TRBD1 (6 bases). Germline V gene lookup returns CDR1 MNHEY and CDR2 SMNVEV (reference sequence). The CDR3 loop spans 14 amino acids. V lost 5 bases to trimming and J lost 7 bases, with 17 bases between them.